Below are 12 T cell receptor beta chains sequenced from a single sample in a study of T cells in localized non-small cell lung cancer. Produced via immunoSEQ multiplex PCR; TCRdb's table is partial and in-frame only. The sample has more than 70,000 clones, roughly four fifths seen once. Sequencing was performed on peripheral blood, taken before any cancer treatment. The receptor set was obtained from a man aged 35 to 69 with stage I lung adenocarcinoma.

The CDR3 DNA reads TGTGCCAGCAGCCGTGACAGGGTTGCGGGCCAGTACTTC. It translates to CASSRDRVAGQYF. This chain joins TRBV13 and TRBJ2-5; 7 bases match TRBD1. CDR1 and CDR2 from the germline V gene are PRHDT and FYEKMQ (reference sequence). V was clipped by 5 bases and J by 10 bases; unmatched bases: 10. This CDR3 spans 13 amino acids.

This rearrangement joins TRBV12-5 to TRBJ2-7; D tentatively fits TRBD1 or TRBD2 (5 bases each). CDR1 and CDR2 (germline): LGHNT, FRNRAP. The CDR3 is made up of 16 amino acids. V was clipped by 3 bases and J by 2 bases, with 17 bases between them. DNA of the CDR3: TGTGCTAGTGGTTTCGGACATTCCGGGACCACCTACGAGCAGTACTTC. As protein: CASGFGHSGTTYEQYF.

This clone showed up just once. This sequence joins TRBV9 and TRBJ2-2; D is unclear. The V end was cut by 0 bases, the J end by 6 bases, with 12 bases between. The CDR3 is made up of 15 amino acids. CDR1 is SGDLS and CDR2 is YYNGEE in the germline V gene. The CDR3 DNA reads TGTGCCAGCAGCGTAGGGTCTACAATTCCCGGGGAGCTGTTTTTT. This sequence encodes CASSVGSTIPGELFF.

The chain couples TRBV2 to TRBJ2-2, with D possibly TRBD1 on 5 matching bases. The length of the CDR3 is 14 residues. The germline V gene encodes CDR1 SNHLY and CDR2 FYNNEI. Trimming stripped 6 bases from V and 1 base from J, with 9 bases between. DNA for the CDR3: TGTGCCAGCAGGGCGACAGAGAACACCGGGGAGCTGTTTTTT. Its translation: CASRATENTGELFF.

The J gene is TRBJ1-1, the V gene TRBV27; maybe TRBD1 (5 bases). The CDR3 covers 14 residues. The germline V and J ends were trimmed by 2 bases and 3 bases, with 10 bases remaining between them. Germline CDR1 is MNHEY and CDR2 is SMNVEV (reference sequence). CDR3 DNA sequence: TGTGCCAGCAGTTTAAATGGGGGGTACACTGAAGCTTTCTTT. Its protein product is CASSLNGGYTEAFF.

The genes are TRBV9 and TRBJ2-3; D possibly matches TRBD1 or TRBD2 (5 bases each). Germline CDR1 reads SGDLS; CDR2 reads YYNGEE. The CDR3 sequence is 15 residues long. V lost 4 bases, J lost 0 bases, and 12 bases lay in between. The CDR3, as DNA: TGTGCCAGCAGCCCCGGGACCCAGAGCACAGATACGCAGTATTTT. Translation: CASSPGTQSTDTQYF.

The rearrangement links TRBV7-8 to TRBJ2-1, with 7 bases lining up with TRBD1. The CDR3 has 13 residues. V lost 4 bases, J lost 4 bases, and 1 base stayed unmatched. The germline V gene has CDR1 SGHVS and CDR2 FQNEAQ. The CDR3 DNA sequence: TGTGCCAGCAGCTCGGACAGGTACAATGAGCAGTTCTTC. Its translation is CASSSDRYNEQFF. Looking up the rest from reference TRBV7-8 and TRBJ2-1 gives the full variable domain: GAGVSQSPRYKVAKRGQDVALRCDPISGHVSLFWYQQALGQGPEFLTYFQNEAQLDKSGLPSDRFFAERPEGSVSTLKIQRTQQEDSAVYLCASSSDRYNEQFFGPGTRLTVL.

The rearrangement joins TRBV12-5 to TRBJ2-5; 12 bases line up with TRBD2. The germline V gene has CDR1 LGHNT and CDR2 FRNRAP. J lost 5 bases, V lost 5 bases, and 9 bases had no gene match. The CDR3 consists of 16 residues. The CDR3 DNA is TGTGCTAGTGGTCCGGGACAGACTAGCGGGAGTGAGACCCAGTACTTC. This translates into CASGPGQTSGSETQYF.

The rearrangement links TRBV6-1 to TRBJ2-1, with D maybe TRBD2 (5 bases). The CDR3 runs 15 residues. The germline CDR1 and CDR2 sequences are MNHNS and SASEGT. V was shortened by 7 bases and J by 6 bases, with 19 bases between the two germline ends. This CDR3 is CASTGEVVWFNEQFF. In DNA, the CDR3 is TGTGCCAGCACCGGGGAAGTGGTCTGGTTCAATGAGCAGTTCTTC.

The count of this clone is one. The chain recombines TRBV6-6 with TRBJ2-7; D possibly matches TRBD1 or TRBD2 (6 bases each). Germline loops: CDR1 MNHNY, CDR2 SVGAGI (reference sequence). Trimming took 4 bases from V and 2 from J, leaving 15 bases between them. The CDR3 length is 15 residues. The CDR3: CASSLTGAGAYEQYF. The CDR3 region has the DNA TGTGCCAGCAGTTTAACGGGGGCAGGAGCCTACGAGCAGTACTTC.

This clone was detected only a few times. V gene TRBV20-1 combines with J gene TRBJ1-2; unclear D gene. The germline V and J ends were trimmed by 2 bases and 8 bases, with 9 bases remaining between them. The CDR3 runs 11 residues. The germline V gene encodes CDR1 DFQATT and CDR2 SNEGSKA (reference sequence). The CDR3 DNA is TGCAGTGCTAGATTAGCTGGGGGCTACACCTTC. Protein product: CSARLAGGYTF.

This clone was picked up one time. The chain recombines TRBV15 with TRBJ2-1; TRBD2 aligns across 7 bases. Trimming took 3 bases from V and 0 from J; bases not matched to a gene: 8. Germline lookup yields CDR1 LNHNV and CDR2 YYDKDF (reference sequence). The CDR3 extends over 17 amino acids. CDR3 in amino acids: CATSRETAGNSYNEQFF. The CDR3 bases are TGTGCCACCAGCAGGGAAACAGCGGGAAACTCCTACAATGAGCAGTTCTTC.